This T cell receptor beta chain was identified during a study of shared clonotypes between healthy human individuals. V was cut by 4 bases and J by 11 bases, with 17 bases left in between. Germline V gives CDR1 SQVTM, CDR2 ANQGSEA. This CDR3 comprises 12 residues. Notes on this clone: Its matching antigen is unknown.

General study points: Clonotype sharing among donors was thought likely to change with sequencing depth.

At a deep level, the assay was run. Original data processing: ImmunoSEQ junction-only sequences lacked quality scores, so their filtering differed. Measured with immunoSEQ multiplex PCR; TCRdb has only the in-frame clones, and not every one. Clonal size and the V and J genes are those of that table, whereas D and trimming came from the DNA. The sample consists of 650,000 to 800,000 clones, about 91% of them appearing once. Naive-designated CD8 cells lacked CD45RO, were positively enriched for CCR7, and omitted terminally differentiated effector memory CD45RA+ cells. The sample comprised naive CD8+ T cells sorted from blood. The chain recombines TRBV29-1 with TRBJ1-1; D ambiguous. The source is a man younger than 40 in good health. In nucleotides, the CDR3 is TGCAGCGTTGTAGAGGAGCAGGAGGAGGCTTTCTTT. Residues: CSVVEEQEEAFF.